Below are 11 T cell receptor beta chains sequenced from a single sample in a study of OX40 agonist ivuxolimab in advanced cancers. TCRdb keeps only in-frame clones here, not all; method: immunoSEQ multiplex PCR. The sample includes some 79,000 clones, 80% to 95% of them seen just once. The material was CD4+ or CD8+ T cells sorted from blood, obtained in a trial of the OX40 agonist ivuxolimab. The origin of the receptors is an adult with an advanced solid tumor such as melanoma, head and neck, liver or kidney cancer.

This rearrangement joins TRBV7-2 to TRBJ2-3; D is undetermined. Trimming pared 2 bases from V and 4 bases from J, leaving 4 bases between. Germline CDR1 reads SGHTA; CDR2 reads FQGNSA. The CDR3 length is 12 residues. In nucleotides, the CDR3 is TGTGCCAGCAGCTTAAGGCCAGATACGCAGTATTTT. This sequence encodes CASSLRPDTQYF.

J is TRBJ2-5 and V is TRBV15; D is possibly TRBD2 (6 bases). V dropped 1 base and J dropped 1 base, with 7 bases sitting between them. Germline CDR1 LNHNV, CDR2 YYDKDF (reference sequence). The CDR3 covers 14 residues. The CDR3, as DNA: TGTGCCACCAGCAGAGGGAGGGCCCAAGAGACCCAGTACTTC. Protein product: CATSRGRAQETQYF.

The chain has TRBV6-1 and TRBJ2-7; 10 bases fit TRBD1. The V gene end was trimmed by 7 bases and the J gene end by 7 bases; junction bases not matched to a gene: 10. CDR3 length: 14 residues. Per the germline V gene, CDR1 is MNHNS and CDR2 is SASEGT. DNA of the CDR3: TGTGCCAGCATTGTCGGACAGGGGGTGTGGGAGCAGTACTTC. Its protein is CASIVGQGVWEQYF.

The CDR3 sequence: CASSVDGPSYNEQFF. In nucleotides, the CDR3 is TGTGCCAGCAGCGTAGATGGGCCTTCCTACAATGAGCAGTTCTTC. The J gene is TRBJ2-1, the V gene TRBV9, with D hard to call. Germline V gives CDR1 SGDLS, CDR2 YYNGEE. V dropped 0 bases and J dropped 1 base, with 8 bases sitting between them. The CDR3 consists of 15 residues.

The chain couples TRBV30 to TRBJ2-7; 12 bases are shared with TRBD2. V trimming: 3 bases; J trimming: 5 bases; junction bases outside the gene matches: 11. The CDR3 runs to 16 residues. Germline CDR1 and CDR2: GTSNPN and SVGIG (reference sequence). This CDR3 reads CAWSPRRTSGNDEQYF. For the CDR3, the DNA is TGTGCCTGGAGCCCAAGACGGACTAGCGGGAACGACGAGCAGTACTTC.

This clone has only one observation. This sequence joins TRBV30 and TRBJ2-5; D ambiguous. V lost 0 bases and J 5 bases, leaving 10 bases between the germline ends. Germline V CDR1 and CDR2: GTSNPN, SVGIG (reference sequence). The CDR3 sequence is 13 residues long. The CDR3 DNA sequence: TGTGCCTGGAGTGTACTAAGGCCTGAGACCCAGTACTTC. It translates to CAWSVLRPETQYF.

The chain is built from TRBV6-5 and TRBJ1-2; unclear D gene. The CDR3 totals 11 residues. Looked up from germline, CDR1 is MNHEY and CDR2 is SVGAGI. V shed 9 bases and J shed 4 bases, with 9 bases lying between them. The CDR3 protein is CASGRGYGYTF. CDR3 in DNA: TGTGCCAGTGGCCGGGGCTATGGCTACACCTTC.

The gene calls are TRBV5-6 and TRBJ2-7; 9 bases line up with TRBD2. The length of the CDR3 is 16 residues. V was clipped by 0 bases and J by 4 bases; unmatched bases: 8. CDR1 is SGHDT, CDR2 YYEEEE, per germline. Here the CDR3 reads CASSLDSSGRQYEQYF. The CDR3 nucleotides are TGTGCCAGCAGCTTGGACTCCAGCGGGAGGCAATACGAGCAGTACTTC.

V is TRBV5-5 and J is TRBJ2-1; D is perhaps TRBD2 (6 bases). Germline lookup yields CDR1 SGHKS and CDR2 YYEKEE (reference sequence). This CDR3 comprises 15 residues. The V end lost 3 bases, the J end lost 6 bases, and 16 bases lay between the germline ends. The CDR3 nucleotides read TGTGCCAGCAGCTCTTGGGACTCCGTGCTCAATGAGCAGTTCTTC. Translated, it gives CASSSWDSVLNEQFF.

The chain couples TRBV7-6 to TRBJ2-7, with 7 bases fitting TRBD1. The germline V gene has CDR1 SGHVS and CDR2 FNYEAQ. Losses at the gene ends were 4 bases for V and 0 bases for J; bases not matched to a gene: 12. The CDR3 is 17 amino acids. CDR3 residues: CASSSRTGTASSYEQYF. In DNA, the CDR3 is TGTGCCAGCAGCTCTAGAACCGGGACAGCTAGCTCCTACGAGCAGTACTTC.

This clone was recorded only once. The CDR3 protein is CASSPGQYNEQFF. CDR3 nucleotide sequence: TGTGCCAGCAGCCCGGGACAATACAATGAGCAGTTCTTC. The chain couples TRBV5-8 to TRBJ2-1; D is perhaps TRBD1 (6 bases). Between the trimmed V and J ends, which lost 4 bases and 4 bases, there was a span of 9 bases. Germline assignment: CDR1 SGHTS and CDR2 YDEGEE. CDR3 length: 13 residues. The whole variable domain, filled in from reference TRBV5-8 and TRBJ2-1, reads EAGVTQSPTHLIKTRGQQATLRCSPISGHTSVYWYQQALGLGLQFLLWYDEGEERNRGNFPPRFSGRQFPNYSSELNVNALELEDSALYLCASSPGQYNEQFFGPGTRLTVL.